One T cell receptor (beta chain) is described in this entry. Antigen specificity is unknown. The data belong to a study of graft-versus-host responses after intestinal transplantation. Study-level findings and limits: Early post-transplant HvG declines were associated with peak circulating GvH clone levels.

Only in-frame clones appear in the TCRdb table, and some are missing; sequencing was by immunoSEQ multiplex PCR. The table has 45,000 to 50,000 clones, about nine tenths seen once; the top ten hold almost 2.5%. The clonotype originates from a human donor who was the organ donor for an intestinal transplant. The starting material was unstimulated CD4+ T cells sorted from spleen or lymph node cells, obtained before transplant.

The CDR3, as DNA: TGTGCCAGCAGAGGCTCCTACGAGCAGTACTTC. Its protein product is CASRGSYEQYF. The V call is TRBV21-1, the J call TRBJ2-7. TRBV21-1 is recorded as a pseudogene. The CDR3 runs 11 residues.